The entry that follows covers one T cell receptor beta chain sequence. Its target is unknown. CDR3 size: 15 residues. V lost 3 bases and J 2 bases, leaving 14 bases between the germline ends. CDR1 is KGHSH, CDR2 LQKENI, per germline. This sample is drawn from a study of chemoradiotherapy in HPV16-positive cancers. About the research overall: Candidate HPV-specific T-cell clones and common TCR motifs came from functional assays in a couple of HPV16-positive patients. The study, taken as a whole, reports: During treatment, candidate HPV-specific clones and E7-related motifs expanded in tumor. HPV-responsive T-cell expansion during chemoradiotherapy was linked to improved recurrence-free survival in HPV16-positive patients.

Sequenced by immunoSEQ multiplex PCR; TCRdb stores in-frame clones only, minus some. The sample contains 10,000 to 15,000 clones, 78% of which appear only once. The sequence derives from a human donor with HPV-associated anogenital cancer. Collection took place from a patient who underwent chemoradiotherapy. The chain has TRBV18 and TRBJ2-7, with D tentatively TRBD1 (6 bases). The CDR3 region is CASSPSPSGAYEQYF. The CDR3 region has the DNA TGTGCCAGCTCACCTTCTCCGTCAGGGGCCTACGAGCAGTACTTC. Based on the CDR3 plus reference TRBV18 and TRBJ2-7, the full variable domain is NAGVMQNPRHLVRRRGQEARLRCSPMKGHSHVYWYRQLPEEGLKFMVYLQKENIIDESGMPKERFSAEFPKEGPSILRIQQVVRGDSAAYFCASSPSPSGAYEQYFGPGTRLTVT.